These 20 T cell receptor beta chains originate from one sample sequenced in a study of control samples from healthy donors and cancer patients. Data came from immunoSEQ multiplex PCR; TCRdb stores just in-frame clones and leaves some out. The sample gives roughly 120,000 clones, 93% of which show up once; more than 1.5% is in the top ten. The sample comprised PBMCs. The receptors were gathered from a man aged 50-60 years with head and neck cancer.

This clone was detected only a few times. The chain links TRBV11-1 to TRBJ2-1, with 10 nucleotides matching TRBD2. The trim removed 6 bases at V and 2 bases at J, leaving 7 bases unmatched. The CDR3 covers 16 residues. The germline V gene encodes CDR1 SGHAT and CDR2 FQDESV (reference sequence). Written as DNA, the CDR3 is TGTGCCAGCAGTTTAAAAGCGGGGGGGCCCTACAATGAGCAGTTCTTC. This codes for CASSLKAGGPYNEQFF. Full variable domain (rest looked up from reference TRBV11-1 and TRBJ2-1): EAEVAQSPRYKITEKSQAVAFWCDPISGHATLYWYRQILGQGPELLVQFQDESVVDDSQLPKDRFSAERLKGVDSTLKIQPAELGDSAMYLCASSLKAGGPYNEQFFGPGTRLTVL.

The CDR3 DNA sequence: TGTGCCACCAGTGATCCCAGGGATCATCAGCCCCAGCATTTT. Translation gives CATSDPRDHQPQHF. The chain employs TRBV24-1 and TRBJ1-5, with a possible D match to TRBD1 (5 bases). The germline V gene encodes CDR1 KGHDR and CDR2 SFDVKD. CDR3 size: 14 residues. V was shortened by 3 bases and J by 5 bases, with 10 bases between the two germline ends.

The rearrangement links TRBV27 to TRBJ2-7; D ambiguous. V was clipped by 0 bases and J by 1 base, with 10 bases between them. From germline, CDR1 is MNHEY and CDR2 SMNVEV (reference sequence). There are 15 residues in the CDR3. The CDR3 DNA reads TGTGCCAGCAGTTTATCCGCAATTGGTTCCTACGAGCAGTACTTC. It specifies CASSLSAIGSYEQYF.

The rearrangement uses TRBV15 and TRBJ1-6; D uncertain. V lost 0 bases and J 7 bases, leaving 4 bases between the germline ends. CDR1 is LNHNV, CDR2 YYDKDF, per germline (reference sequence). This CDR3 region has 13 residues. The CDR3 DNA reads as TGTGCCACCAGCAGAGACAGGAATTCACCCCTCCACTTT. This sequence encodes CATSRDRNSPLHF.

CDR3 amino acids: CASSLAGSYNEQFF. The DNA of the CDR3 is TGTGCCAGCAGCTTGGCGGGGTCCTACAATGAGCAGTTCTTC. The chain couples TRBV11-2 to TRBJ2-1, with D perhaps matching TRBD2 (6 bases). V was trimmed by 3 bases and J by 1 base, leaving 7 bases between them. Per the germline V gene, CDR1 is SGHAT and CDR2 is FQNNGV. The CDR3 contains 14 residues.

V gene TRBV6-6 combines with J gene TRBJ2-2; 9 nucleotides align to TRBD1. The CDR3 has 14 amino acids. Germline V gene sequence: CDR1 MNHNY, CDR2 SVGAGI (reference sequence). V dropped 6 bases and J dropped 10; count of bases not matched to a gene: 9. The CDR3 region has the DNA TGTGCCAGCAGCTTACCGGGACAGGGAGAGGAGCTGTTTTTT. Its protein is CASSLPGQGEELFF.

The gene calls are TRBV6-5 and TRBJ2-1; D perhaps matches TRBD2 (5 bases). This CDR3 has 14 residues. Trimming removed 6 bases from V and 10 bases from J, with 19 bases in between. Germline CDR1 MNHEY, CDR2 SVGAGI. The CDR3 loop is CASRTGLLVWEQFF. CDR3 coding DNA: TGTGCCAGCAGGACGGGATTGTTGGTTTGGGAGCAGTTCTTC.

V gene TRBV28 combines with J gene TRBJ1-5, with 7 positions matching TRBD1. This CDR3 comprises 15 residues. V lost 2 bases to trimming and J lost 8 bases; unmatched junction nucleotides: 9. From germline, CDR1 is MDHEN and CDR2 SYDVKM. This CDR3 is CASSLEGARGEPQHF. In nucleotides, the CDR3 is TGTGCCAGCAGTTTAGAGGGGGCGCGGGGTGAGCCCCAGCATTTT.

The chain combines TRBV18 with TRBJ2-7, with 9 positions matching TRBD1. With 5 bases clipped from V and 2 bases from J, the junction kept 4 bases outside the gene matches. CDR1 is KGHSH, CDR2 LQKENI, per germline. CDR3 length equals 14 residues. CDR3 sequence (DNA): TGTGCCAGCTCAACAAGACAGGGGGCCTACGAGCAGTACTTC. This translates into CASSTRQGAYEQYF.

This clone was observed once. The V gene is TRBV2, the J gene TRBJ2-6; weak D call: TRBD2 (7 bases). The CDR3 runs 18 residues. With 7 bases removed from V and 0 bases from J, the gap between germline ends came to 19 bases. Germline values: CDR1 SNHLY, CDR2 FYNNEI. The CDR3 loop is CASIIGRGAGSGANVLTF. CDR3 in DNA: TGTGCCAGCATCATTGGGAGGGGGGCCGGCTCTGGGGCCAACGTCCTGACTTTC.

The chain uses TRBV9 and TRBJ2-1; 12 bases map to TRBD1. CDR3 size: 16 residues. Losses at the gene ends were 0 bases for V and 9 bases for J; bases not matched to a gene: 7. In germline, CDR1 is SGDLS, CDR2 YYNGEE. CDR3 region: CASSVVGTGGKSEQFF. In nucleotides, the CDR3 is TGTGCCAGCAGCGTAGTCGGGACAGGGGGCAAAAGTGAGCAGTTCTTC.

This clone was observed a single time. This chain links TRBV19 with TRBJ1-6; D perhaps matches TRBD1 (6 bases). V was shortened by 6 bases and J by 0 bases, with 12 bases between the two germline ends. This CDR3 contains 16 residues. CDR1 and CDR2 from the germline V gene are LNHDA and SQIVND (reference sequence). CDR3 sequence reads: CASSATGVSYNSPLHF. As DNA, the CDR3 is TGTGCCAGTAGCGCGACAGGCGTCTCCTATAATTCACCCCTCCACTTT.

The V call is TRBV6-5, the J call TRBJ2-7; a weak D match, TRBD1 (5 bases). The germline CDR1 and CDR2 sequences are MNHEY and SVGAGI. Trimming stripped 3 bases from V and 1 base from J, with 13 bases between. The CDR3 is 15 residues long. CDR3 nucleotides: TGTGCCAGCAGTTATACACAGGCTAAGTCCTACGAGCAGTACTTC. This encodes CASSYTQAKSYEQYF.

V usage is TRBV11-2 and J usage is TRBJ2-1; TRBD2 agrees at 13 bases. Germline loops: CDR1 SGHAT, CDR2 FQNNGV. CDR3 size: 16 residues. Trimming took 3 bases from V and 7 from J; bases not matched to a gene: 6. The CDR3 DNA is TGTGCCAGCAGCTTCCAGACTAGCGGGGGGAGGAATGAGCAGTTCTTC. Translated: CASSFQTSGGRNEQFF.

The chain carries TRBV27 and TRBJ2-5; 7 bases map to TRBD1. V shed 1 base, J shed 5 bases, and the junction held 13 bases outside the gene matches. The CDR3 sequence is 17 residues long. Germline V lookup: CDR1 MNHEY, CDR2 SMNVEV (reference sequence). The CDR3 region is CASSLYAGGKFFETQYF. The CDR3 DNA reads TGTGCCAGCAGTTTATACGCAGGGGGAAAGTTTTTTGAGACCCAGTACTTC.

This rearrangement joins TRBV19 to TRBJ2-3, with 9 bases identical to TRBD2. Germline V CDR1 and CDR2: LNHDA, SQIVND (reference sequence). This CDR3 is 16 amino acids long. V was pared by 4 bases and J by 3 bases, with 8 bases of the junction left unmatched. The CDR3 reads CASSTRLAVGTDTQYF. CDR3 bases: TGTGCCAGTAGTACCAGACTAGCGGTAGGGACAGATACGCAGTATTTT.

V is TRBV28 and J is TRBJ1-2; 10 bases fit TRBD1. The CDR3 length is 17 residues. V shed 4 bases, J shed 2 bases, and the junction held 10 bases outside the gene matches. Germline values: CDR1 MDHEN, CDR2 SYDVKM. The CDR3 DNA follows: TGTGCCAGCAGTTCCTTAAACCGGGACAGGGGCAACTATGGCTACACCTTC. Translation gives CASSSLNRDRGNYGYTF.

The rearrangement joins TRBV5-4 to TRBJ1-4, with TRBD1 as a possible D gene (5 bases). The V end was cut by 6 bases, the J end by 5 bases, with 17 bases between. Per the germline V gene, CDR1 is SGHNT and CDR2 is YYREEE (reference sequence). The CDR3 extends over 15 amino acids. CDR3 protein: CASTSGTGRNEKLFF. CDR3 coding DNA: TGTGCCAGCACCTCCGGGACTGGAAGGAATGAAAAACTGTTTTTT.

The CDR3 sequence: CASSPLAGDNQPQHF. In nucleotides, the CDR3 is TGTGCCAGCTCACCCCTGGCAGGGGACAATCAGCCCCAGCATTTT. The chain combines TRBV18 with TRBJ1-5; D perhaps matches TRBD1 (6 bases). The CDR3 is made up of 15 amino acids. Germline CDR1 and CDR2: KGHSH and LQKENI. V lost 3 bases, J lost 3 bases, and 12 bases lay in between.

The rearrangement joins TRBV7-8 to TRBJ2-1, with 7 bases fitting TRBD1. V lost 5 bases and J lost 10; bases outside the gene matches: 5. The CDR3 runs to 12 residues. Germline V gives CDR1 SGHVS, CDR2 FQNEAQ. CDR3 region: CASSVPQGEQFF. CDR3 nucleotide sequence: TGTGCCAGCAGCGTCCCACAGGGGGAGCAGTTCTTC.